Given below is one TCR beta chain in context. What it binds is unknown. These data are taken from a study of cytomegalovirus exposure and HLA in healthy donors. Whole-study context: Later, an analysis reported that the 130 or so validation repertoires had used the same platform as the approximately 690 first-cohort repertoires.

CDR1 and CDR2 from the germline V gene are SGHTA and FQGTGA. This CDR3 is 13 amino acids long. The V end lost 6 bases, the J end lost 0 bases, and 6 bases lay between the germline ends. Study-wide points: Cytomegalovirus-associated TCR beta chains were listed, numbering over 150.

The repertoire was sequenced with immunoSEQ multiplex PCR; TCRdb's copy has only in-frame clones and lacks some. The data hold roughly 300,000 clones, with about 85% observed a single time. Among the roughly 120 subjects of the validation cohort, separate from the roughly 670-subject first cohort, were the donors. This TCR derives from a woman under 40 in good health and CMV-seropositive. The rearrangement links TRBV7-3 to TRBJ2-1; D unresolved. Sequencing was done on a sample of PBMCs. CDR3 protein: CASSRSSYNEQFF. The CDR3 nucleotides are TGTGCCAGCAGTCGCAGCTCCTACAATGAGCAGTTCTTC.